This TCR beta chain was sequenced for a study of T cells in Graves' hyperthyroidism and ophthalmopathy. Germline trimming cut 4 bases from V and 6 bases from J; bases unmatched to any gene: 9. This CDR3 region has 14 residues. CDR1 is DFQATT and CDR2 is SNEGSKA in the germline V gene (reference sequence). This clonotype came up many times. The source material, RNA transcripts, was used to amplify TCR beta CDR3 regions. RT-PCR in the first round (using the HTBI primer set) targeted the TCR CDR3. TCRdb reanalysed the multiplex PCR reads using MiXCR and keeps one entry per CDR3 protein. The table has approximately 350,000 distinct CDR3 sequences, about 15% seen once.

V is TRBV20-1 and J is TRBJ2-3, with 8 positions matching TRBD2. The TCR sequence derives from a woman aged 55 to 70 with Graves' ophthalmopathy. The sequenced material came from blood. The CDR3 region is CSAILAGFVDTQYF. CDR3 nucleotides: TGCAGTGCTATATTAGCGGGATTCGTGGATACGCAGTATTTT.